Listed here is a single T cell receptor beta chain. Per the authors' pipeline: Estimation of nucleated cell counts was performed using reference gene primer amplification. Produced via immunoSEQ multiplex PCR; TCRdb's table is partial and in-frame only. The V and J calls and clone size come from that table; D and trimming were worked out from the DNA. The sample holds approximately 150,000 clones, approximately 84% seen once. This record comes from a study of blood T cell repertoires in COVID-19. Study in general: Donors in the United States, Italy and Spain gave samples during acute or convalescent COVID-19. Sample material is recorded as cDNA or gDNA derived from T cells, B-cell-depleted T cells, or PBMCs.

This CDR3 comprises 18 residues. The germline V gene has CDR1 LNHDA and CDR2 SQIVND (reference sequence). V was cut by 6 bases and J by 1 base, with 24 bases left in between. The sample comprised peripheral blood. The sequence was collected from a woman older than 75 with acute or convalescent COVID-19. V usage is TRBV19 and J usage is TRBJ1-1; D is ambiguous. The CDR3 DNA follows: TGTGCCAGTAGGGCGGGAACGGGTGGAGCGACTGGGAACACTGAAGCTTTCTTT. This gives the protein CASRAGTGGATGNTEAFF.